The rows below give T cell receptor beta chains drawn from one sample of a study of glioma-infiltrating T cells after dendritic cell vaccination. The repertoire was sequenced with immunoSEQ multiplex PCR; TCRdb's copy has only in-frame clones and lacks some. The data hold about 92,000 clones, with 86% observed a single time. This specimen was blood, taken before dendritic cell vaccination. These receptors all come from a human donor with glioblastoma. CDR3s include the opening cysteine and the closing phenylalanine or tryptophan. A D gene is named only where the DNA matches it firmly. For some rows the clone size is stated as once, few or many, or as a class when expanded; others skip it.

D gene: TRBD1; J gene: TRBJ2-1; V gene: TRBV14; CDR3 length: 16; clone size: few; CDR3 DNA: TGTGCCAGCAGCCAAGATAGGACAGGGGGCTGGAATGAGCAGTTCTTC; CDR3 protein: CASSQDRTGGWNEQFF
D gene: -; J gene: TRBJ2-3; V gene: TRBV9; CDR3 length: 14; clone size: -; CDR3 DNA: TGTGCCAGCAGCGTTGACGGGAACACAGATACGCAGTATTTT; CDR3 protein: CASSVDGNTDTQYF
D gene: TRBD2; J gene: TRBJ2-4; V gene: TRBV7-2; CDR3 length: 15; clone size: once; CDR3 DNA: TGTGCCAGCAGCAAAGGGACTAGCGGGAAAAACATTCAGTACTTC; CDR3 protein: CASSKGTSGKNIQYF
D gene: TRBD1; J gene: TRBJ1-5; V gene: TRBV19; CDR3 length: 15; clone size: -; CDR3 DNA: TGTGCCAGTAGTATCTTACAGGGGCTCTATCAGCCCCAGCATTTT; CDR3 protein: CASSILQGLYQPQHF
D gene: -; J gene: TRBJ1-1; V gene: TRBV11-1; CDR3 length: 16; clone size: -; CDR3 DNA: TGTGCCAGTCAGCCCAGACAGGCTCGGGGAAACACTGAAGCTTTCTTT; CDR3 protein: CASQPRQARGNTEAFF
D gene: TRBD2; J gene: TRBJ2-5; V gene: TRBV14; CDR3 length: 18; clone size: -; CDR3 DNA: TGTGCCAGCAGCCAATTAGCGGGGATACCTGTCGACCAAGAGACCCAGTACTTC; CDR3 protein: CASSQLAGIPVDQETQYF
D gene: TRBD1; J gene: TRBJ2-1; V gene: TRBV18; CDR3 length: 15; clone size: once; CDR3 DNA: TGTGCCAGCTCACCAGGGGGGACAGGCCACAATGAGCAGTTCTTC; CDR3 protein: CASSPGGTGHNEQFF
D gene: -; J gene: TRBJ2-7; V gene: TRBV5-6; CDR3 length: 15; clone size: -; CDR3 DNA: TGTGCCAGCAGCATCCTGTCCAGGGACTCGGGCGAGCAGTACTTC; CDR3 protein: CASSILSRDSGEQYF
D gene: TRBD2; J gene: TRBJ2-1; V gene: TRBV11-3; CDR3 length: 13; clone size: once; CDR3 DNA: TGTGCCAGCAGTAGCGGGTACCACAATGAGCAGTTCTTC; CDR3 protein: CASSSGYHNEQFF
D gene: -; J gene: TRBJ1-1; V gene: TRBV7-2; CDR3 length: 14; clone size: -; CDR3 DNA: TGTGCCAGCAGCTTTTCGCCAGGGCAAACTGAAGCTTTCTTT; CDR3 protein: CASSFSPGQTEAFF
D gene: -; J gene: TRBJ2-1; V gene: TRBV2; CDR3 length: 15; clone size: -; CDR3 DNA: TGTGCCAGCAGCGTACACAGGGAGGGTGTCAATGAGCAGTTCTTC; CDR3 protein: CASSVHREGVNEQFF
D gene: -; J gene: TRBJ1-2; V gene: TRBV13; CDR3 length: 13; clone size: -; CDR3 DNA: TGTGCCAGCAACAGTCTCCGGGAGCTAGGCTACACCTTC; CDR3 protein: CASNSLRELGYTF
D gene: TRBD1; J gene: TRBJ1-1; V gene: TRBV19; CDR3 length: 14; clone size: -; CDR3 DNA: TGTGCCAGTAGTATGGGCCAGGGGGCCGGAGAAGCTTTCTTT; CDR3 protein: CASSMGQGAGEAFF
D gene: -; J gene: TRBJ2-6; V gene: TRBV7-8; CDR3 length: 13; clone size: -; CDR3 DNA: TGTGCCAGCAGCACTCCTGGGGCCAACGTCCTGACTTTC; CDR3 protein: CASSTPGANVLTF
D gene: -; J gene: TRBJ2-3; V gene: TRBV19; CDR3 length: 14; clone size: -; CDR3 DNA: TGTGCCAGTAGTATGGTGACACTGACAGATACGCAGTATTTT; CDR3 protein: CASSMVTLTDTQYF
D gene: TRBD2; J gene: TRBJ2-1; V gene: TRBV9; CDR3 length: 17; clone size: -; CDR3 DNA: TGTGCCAGCAGCGTTGCCCCGCTAGCGGGGGGCATTAATGAGCAGTTCTTC; CDR3 protein: CASSVAPLAGGINEQFF
D gene: -; J gene: TRBJ2-2; V gene: TRBV29-1; CDR3 length: 14; clone size: -; CDR3 DNA: TGCAGCGTGGGGGGAAACGTCTGGACCGGGGAGCTGTTTTTT; CDR3 protein: CSVGGNVWTGELFF
D gene: TRBD2; J gene: TRBJ2-7; V gene: TRBV5-6; CDR3 length: 13; clone size: few; CDR3 DNA: TGTGCCAGCACCGAGCGGGGTTCCTACGAGCAGTACTTC; CDR3 protein: CASTERGSYEQYF
D gene: TRBD2; J gene: TRBJ2-7; V gene: TRBV18; CDR3 length: 16; clone size: -; CDR3 DNA: TGTGCCAGCTCACTATCGTCGGGGGGTGGCACCTACGAGCAGTACTTC; CDR3 protein: CASSLSSGGGTYEQYF
D gene: TRBD1; J gene: TRBJ2-2; V gene: TRBV2; CDR3 length: 15; clone size: -; CDR3 DNA: TGTGCCAGCAGTGACGGGACAGTCAACACCGGGGAGCTGTTTTTT; CDR3 protein: CASSDGTVNTGELFF
D gene: -; J gene: TRBJ1-3; V gene: TRBV5-1; CDR3 length: 14; clone size: -; CDR3 DNA: TGCGCCAGCGGGGTGGGACACTCTGGAAACACCATATATTTT; CDR3 protein: CASGVGHSGNTIYF
D gene: -; J gene: TRBJ2-7; V gene: TRBV9; CDR3 length: 15; clone size: -; CDR3 DNA: TGTGCCAGCAGCCCCAATTGGGGAGCCGAGTACGAGCAGTACTTC; CDR3 protein: CASSPNWGAEYEQYF
D gene: -; J gene: TRBJ2-5; V gene: TRBV5-1; CDR3 length: 13; clone size: -; CDR3 DNA: TGCGCCAGCAGCTTCGTGGAGGGGGAGACCCAGTACTTC; CDR3 protein: CASSFVEGETQYF
D gene: -; J gene: TRBJ2-6; V gene: TRBV13; CDR3 length: 17; clone size: -; CDR3 DNA: TGTGCCAGCAGCGCCCCCGGGACAAGCTCTGGGGCCAACGTCCTGACTTTC; CDR3 protein: CASSAPGTSSGANVLTF
D gene: TRBD1; J gene: TRBJ2-7; V gene: TRBV11-2; CDR3 length: 16; clone size: -; CDR3 DNA: TGTGCCAGCAGCTTCCTTCACCGGGACAGGAACTACGAGCAGTACTTC; CDR3 protein: CASSFLHRDRNYEQYF
D gene: -; J gene: TRBJ2-6; V gene: TRBV9; CDR3 length: 19; clone size: -; CDR3 DNA: TGTGCCAGCAGTGACCGAGTCGGACACCGGAGCTCTGGGGCCAACGTCCTGACTTTC; CDR3 protein: CASSDRVGHRSSGANVLTF
D gene: TRBD2; J gene: TRBJ2-1; V gene: TRBV5-4; CDR3 length: 16; clone size: -; CDR3 DNA: TGTGCCAGCAGCCCTATATTAGCGGGTACTTACAATGAGCAGTTCTTC; CDR3 protein: CASSPILAGTYNEQFF
D gene: TRBD2; J gene: TRBJ2-7; V gene: TRBV6-5; CDR3 length: 14; clone size: -; CDR3 DNA: TGTGCCAGCAGTTACTCGGGACTAGCTGACGAGCAGTACTTC; CDR3 protein: CASSYSGLADEQYF
D gene: -; J gene: TRBJ2-2; V gene: TRBV5-6; CDR3 length: 15; clone size: -; CDR3 DNA: TGTGCCAGCAGCTTGGGACAGACCCACACCGGGGAGCTGTTTTTT; CDR3 protein: CASSLGQTHTGELFF
D gene: -; J gene: TRBJ2-7; V gene: TRBV7-9; CDR3 length: 13; clone size: -; CDR3 DNA: TGTGCCAGCAGCCCCCCTAGCTCCTACGAGCAGTACTTC; CDR3 protein: CASSPPSSYEQYF
D gene: -; J gene: TRBJ1-2; V gene: TRBV15; CDR3 length: 13; clone size: once; CDR3 DNA: TGTGCCACCACCCCAGACAGGAGCTATGGCTACACCTTC; CDR3 protein: CATTPDRSYGYTF
D gene: TRBD1; J gene: TRBJ1-6; V gene: TRBV28; CDR3 length: 17; clone size: -; CDR3 DNA: TGTGCCAGCAGTTCCCCGAATTACCGGACAGGGTTTTCACCCCTCCACTTT; CDR3 protein: CASSSPNYRTGFSPLHF
D gene: TRBD2; J gene: TRBJ2-7; V gene: TRBV27; CDR3 length: 15; clone size: -; CDR3 DNA: TGTGCCAGCAGTCACATAGCGGGAGGGCCCTACGAGCAGTACTTC; CDR3 protein: CASSHIAGGPYEQYF
D gene: -; J gene: TRBJ2-7; V gene: TRBV5-1; CDR3 length: 14; clone size: -; CDR3 DNA: TGCGCCAGCAGTCTTGCAACTAAACCCTACGAGCAGTACTTC; CDR3 protein: CASSLATKPYEQYF
D gene: -; J gene: TRBJ2-7; V gene: TRBV6-5; CDR3 length: 15; clone size: many; CDR3 DNA: TGTGCCAGCAGCCCCGAGACGGGGAGCTCCTACGAGCAGTACTTC; CDR3 protein: CASSPETGSSYEQYF
D gene: -; J gene: TRBJ1-5; V gene: TRBV19; CDR3 length: 15; clone size: -; CDR3 DNA: TGTGCCAGTAGCCCCAGCGGAGGAAGCAATCAGCCCCAGCATTTT; CDR3 protein: CASSPSGGSNQPQHF
D gene: TRBD2; J gene: TRBJ2-7; V gene: TRBV5-1; CDR3 length: 15; clone size: -; CDR3 DNA: TGCGCCAGCAGCGTCGGACTAGCGGAGGACTACGAGCAGTACTTC; CDR3 protein: CASSVGLAEDYEQYF
D gene: TRBD1; J gene: TRBJ1-5; V gene: TRBV18; CDR3 length: 14; clone size: -; CDR3 DNA: TGTGCCAGCTCAGGACAGGGGGTCAATCAGCCCCAGCATTTT; CDR3 protein: CASSGQGVNQPQHF
D gene: -; J gene: TRBJ2-5; V gene: TRBV4-2; CDR3 length: 15; clone size: -; CDR3 DNA: TGTGCCAGCAGCCAAGAGGGGAGTGATCAAGAGACCCAGTACTTC; CDR3 protein: CASSQEGSDQETQYF
D gene: -; J gene: TRBJ1-2; V gene: TRBV27; CDR3 length: 17; clone size: -; CDR3 DNA: TGTGCCAGCAGTTTGGGGGGGTATCTAGGCCGTCTCTATGGCTACACCTTC; CDR3 protein: CASSLGGYLGRLYGYTF
D gene: -; J gene: TRBJ2-7; V gene: TRBV5-6; CDR3 length: 13; clone size: -; CDR3 DNA: TGTGCCAGCAGCTTGTCAGGGCTCGACGAGCAGTACTTC; CDR3 protein: CASSLSGLDEQYF
D gene: TRBD1; J gene: TRBJ1-6; V gene: TRBV2; CDR3 length: 15; clone size: -; CDR3 DNA: TGTGCCAGCACCGAAGGGCCAGGGGGCGCTTCACCCCTCCACTTT; CDR3 protein: CASTEGPGGASPLHF
D gene: TRBD1; J gene: TRBJ1-2; V gene: TRBV18; CDR3 length: 14; clone size: -; CDR3 DNA: TGTGCCAGCTCACCAGGGACAGGGGAGTTTGGCTACACCTTC; CDR3 protein: CASSPGTGEFGYTF
D gene: -; J gene: TRBJ1-2; V gene: TRBV5-4; CDR3 length: 13; clone size: -; CDR3 DNA: TGTGCCAGCAGCACTTCGTCCGGCTATGGCTACACCTTC; CDR3 protein: CASSTSSGYGYTF
D gene: TRBD1; J gene: TRBJ2-1; V gene: TRBV28; CDR3 length: 14; clone size: -; CDR3 DNA: TGTGCCAGCAGTTTAAGGGACAGGCACAATGAGCAGTTCTTC; CDR3 protein: CASSLRDRHNEQFF
D gene: -; J gene: TRBJ1-2; V gene: TRBV19; CDR3 length: 13; clone size: -; CDR3 DNA: TGTGCCAGTAGTACCAACTACAGGGTTGGCTACACCTTC; CDR3 protein: CASSTNYRVGYTF
D gene: -; J gene: TRBJ1-2; V gene: TRBV5-4; CDR3 length: 15; clone size: -; CDR3 DNA: TGTGCCAGCAGCTTGGGCGCAGGGAAGGCGTATGGCTACACCTTC; CDR3 protein: CASSLGAGKAYGYTF
D gene: -; J gene: TRBJ1-1; V gene: TRBV15; CDR3 length: 15; clone size: -; CDR3 DNA: TGTGCCACCAGTACGGTTGGAGGGATTGTAGCTGAAGCTTTCTTT; CDR3 protein: CATSTVGGIVAEAFF
D gene: TRBD1; J gene: TRBJ2-1; V gene: TRBV6-5; CDR3 length: 13; clone size: -; CDR3 DNA: TGTGCCAGCAGTTACTACAGGGGTCCTGAGCAGTTCTTC; CDR3 protein: CASSYYRGPEQFF
D gene: TRBD2; J gene: TRBJ2-1; V gene: TRBV15; CDR3 length: 17; clone size: once; CDR3 DNA: TGTGCCACCAGCAGAAGACTAGCGGGAGTCGCCTACAATGAGCAGTTCTTC; CDR3 protein: CATSRRLAGVAYNEQFF
D gene: -; J gene: TRBJ2-3; V gene: TRBV7-2; CDR3 length: 17; clone size: -; CDR3 DNA: TGTGCCAGCAGCTTAGGGTGGCGAGGACTAAGCCCAGATACGCAGTATTTT; CDR3 protein: CASSLGWRGLSPDTQYF
D gene: TRBD1; J gene: TRBJ2-1; V gene: TRBV7-8; CDR3 length: 17; clone size: -; CDR3 DNA: TGTGCCAGCAGCTTATCCTCCGGGACAGGGAGGTACAATGAGCAGTTCTTC; CDR3 protein: CASSLSSGTGRYNEQFF
D gene: TRBD1; J gene: TRBJ1-5; V gene: TRBV2; CDR3 length: 15; clone size: -; CDR3 DNA: TGTGCCAGCAGACTCTCGACAGGGTTCGCTCAGCCCCAGCATTTT; CDR3 protein: CASRLSTGFAQPQHF
D gene: -; J gene: TRBJ1-2; V gene: TRBV19; CDR3 length: 11; clone size: once; CDR3 DNA: TGTGCCAGTAGTCTTCGGTATGGCTACACCTTC; CDR3 protein: CASSLRYGYTF